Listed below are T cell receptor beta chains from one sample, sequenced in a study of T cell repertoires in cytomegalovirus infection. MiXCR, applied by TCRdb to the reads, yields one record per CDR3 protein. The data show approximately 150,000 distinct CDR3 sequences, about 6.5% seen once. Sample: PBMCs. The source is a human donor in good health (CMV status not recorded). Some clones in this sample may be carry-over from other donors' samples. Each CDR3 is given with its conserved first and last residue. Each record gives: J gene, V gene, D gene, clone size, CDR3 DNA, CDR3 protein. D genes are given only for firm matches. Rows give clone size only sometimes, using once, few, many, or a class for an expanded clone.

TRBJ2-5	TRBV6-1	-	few	TGTGCCAGCAGTGAATCCGGGAAAGAGACCCAGTACTTC	CASSESGKETQYF
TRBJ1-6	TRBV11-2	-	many	TGTGCCAGCAGCCCATCCCTAGCCAATTCACCCCTCCACTTT	CASSPSLANSPLHF
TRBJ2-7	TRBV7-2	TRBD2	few	TGTGCCAGCAGCCCCCGGATAGCGGGGGGCACCTACGAGCAGTACTTC	CASSPRIAGGTYEQYF
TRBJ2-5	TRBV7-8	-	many	TGTGCCAGCAGCCAAAACCAAGAGACCCAGTACTTC	CASSQNQETQYF
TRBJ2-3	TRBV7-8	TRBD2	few	TGTGCCAGCAGCTTGGTAGCGGGGACAAGCACAGATACGCAGTATTTT	CASSLVAGTSTDTQYF
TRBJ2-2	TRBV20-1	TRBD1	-	TGCAGTGCTAGAGATGGCACCCCCAGGGGGACCGGGGAGCTGTTTTTT	CSARDGTPRGTGELFF
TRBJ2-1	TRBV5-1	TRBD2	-	TGCGCCAGCAGCACCAGCGGGGGGGCCGTCAATGAGCAGTTCTTC	CASSTSGGAVNEQFF
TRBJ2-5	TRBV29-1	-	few	TGCAGCGTTGAAGATCTTGTTGGGACCGCCGCAACCCAGTACTTC	CSVEDLVGTAATQYF
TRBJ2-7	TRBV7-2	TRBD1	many	TGTGCCAGCAGCTTAGCGGGGGACAGCCTATACGAGCAGTACTTC	CASSLAGDSLYEQYF
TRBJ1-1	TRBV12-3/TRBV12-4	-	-	TGTGCCAGCAGTTTGGTAGGGATGGCAAACACTGAAGCTTTCTTT	CASSLVGMANTEAFF
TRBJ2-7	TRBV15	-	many	TGTGCCACCAGCAGAGACAAAAGCTCCTACGAGCAGTACTTC	CATSRDKSSYEQYF
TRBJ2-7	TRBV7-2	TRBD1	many	TGTGCCAGCAGCTTGAAGCTAGACAGGGCCACCTACGAGCAGTACTTC	CASSLKLDRATYEQYF
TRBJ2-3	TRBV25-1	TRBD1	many	TGTGCCAGCAGTGACCCGTCCAGGGGGAGAGATACGCAGTATTTT	CASSDPSRGRDTQYF
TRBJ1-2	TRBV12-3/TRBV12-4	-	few	TGTGCCAGCAGTTTAATTAGGGGACAAGGCTACACCTTC	CASSLIRGQGYTF
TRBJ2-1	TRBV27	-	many	TGTGCCAGCAGTTCCCAGACAGGAGCCCAGAGTAATGAGCAGTTCTTC	CASSSQTGAQSNEQFF
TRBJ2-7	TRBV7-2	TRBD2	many	TGTGCCAGCAGCCGGGGGCGGGGGGCTTACGAGCAGTACTTC	CASSRGRGAYEQYF
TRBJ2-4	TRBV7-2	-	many	TGTGCCCGCCCGGATTGGGCCGAACTAGCCAAAAACATTCAGTACTTC	CARPDWAELAKNIQYF
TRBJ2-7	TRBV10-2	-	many	TGCGCCAGCAGTGAGTCGGAGGGTGCCCACGAGCAGTACTTC	CASSESEGAHEQYF
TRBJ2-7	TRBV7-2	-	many	TGTGCCAGCAGCTTACCGGCCTACGAGCAGTACTTC	CASSLPAYEQYF
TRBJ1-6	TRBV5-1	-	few	TGCGCCAGCAGCAACGGACAGATTTATAATTCACCCCTCCACTTT	CASSNGQIYNSPLHF
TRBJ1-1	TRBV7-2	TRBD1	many	TGTGCCAGCAGCTTAGCCTCAGGGGGGAACGAAGCTTTCTTT	CASSLASGGNEAFF
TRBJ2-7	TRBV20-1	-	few	TGCAGTGCCTTTAGGGGGTACGAGCAGTACTTC	CSAFRGYEQYF
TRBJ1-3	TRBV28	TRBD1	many	TGTGCCAGCAGCCGTGGACAGGCGTACTCTGGAAACACCATATATTTT	CASSRGQAYSGNTIYF
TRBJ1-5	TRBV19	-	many	TGTGCCAGTAGTCCCGCGGGGGGCAGAGAGGATCAGCCCCAGCATTTT	CASSPAGGREDQPQHF
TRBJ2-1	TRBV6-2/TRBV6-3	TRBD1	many	TGTGCCAGCACCCCGGACAGGGGGCGATCCTATGAGCAGTTCTTC	CASTPDRGRSYEQFF